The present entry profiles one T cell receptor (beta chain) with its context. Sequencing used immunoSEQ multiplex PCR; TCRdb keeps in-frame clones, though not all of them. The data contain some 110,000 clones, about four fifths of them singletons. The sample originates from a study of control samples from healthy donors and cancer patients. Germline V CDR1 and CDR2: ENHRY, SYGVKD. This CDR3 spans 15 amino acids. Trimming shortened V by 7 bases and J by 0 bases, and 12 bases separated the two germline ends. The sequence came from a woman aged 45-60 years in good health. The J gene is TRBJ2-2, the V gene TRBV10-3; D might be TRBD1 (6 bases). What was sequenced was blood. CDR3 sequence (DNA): TGTGCCATCAACTCAGGGGATACGAACACCGGGGAGCTGTTTTTT. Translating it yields CAINSGDTNTGELFF.